A selection of T cell receptor beta chains follows, all from one sample in a study of blood T cell repertoires in COVID-19. Only in-frame clones appear in the TCRdb table, and some are missing; sequencing was by immunoSEQ multiplex PCR. The sample consists of more than 70,000 clones, approximately 89% of them appearing once. The source material was peripheral blood. The receptors derive from a man aged 50 to 59 with active or convalescent COVID-19. The CDR3 runs from the conserved cysteine through the conserved F or W. The order of the fields is clone size, D gene, J gene, V gene, CDR3 protein, CDR3 DNA. D genes are given only for firm matches. Only some rows state a clone size, as once, few, many or a class for expanded clones.

clone size: .
D gene: TRBD1
J gene: TRBJ1-5
V gene: TRBV5-1
CDR3 protein: CASSLAGTGGQPQHF
CDR3 DNA: TGCGCCAGCAGCTTGGCCGGGACAGGGGGTCAGCCCCAGCATTTT

clone size: .
D gene: TRBD1
J gene: TRBJ2-5
V gene: TRBV9
CDR3 protein: CASSVQQGAGETQYF
CDR3 DNA: TGTGCCAGCAGCGTACAACAGGGGGCTGGAGAGACCCAGTACTTC

clone size: .
D gene: TRBD1
J gene: TRBJ1-3
V gene: TRBV3-1/TRBV3-2
CDR3 protein: CASSQTGGAGNTIYF
CDR3 DNA: TGTGCCAGCAGCCAAACAGGGGGCGCGGGAAACACCATATATTTT

clone size: .
D gene: .
J gene: TRBJ2-5
V gene: TRBV7-9
CDR3 protein: CASSPNQGGETQYF
CDR3 DNA: TGTGCCAGCAGCCCTAACCAGGGGGGAGAGACCCAGTACTTC

clone size: .
D gene: .
J gene: TRBJ1-3
V gene: TRBV2
CDR3 protein: CASSLRDSSSGNTIYF
CDR3 DNA: TGTGCCAGCAGCCTCCGAGACTCGAGCTCTGGAAACACCATATATTTT

clone size: few
D gene: TRBD1
J gene: TRBJ1-4
V gene: TRBV9
CDR3 protein: CASSPRQGTNEKLFF
CDR3 DNA: TGTGCCAGCAGCCCTCGACAGGGAACTAATGAAAAACTGTTTTTT

clone size: .
D gene: TRBD1
J gene: TRBJ1-5
V gene: TRBV6-1
CDR3 protein: CASSVGTGDSNQPQHF
CDR3 DNA: TGTGCCAGCAGTGTTGGGACAGGGGATAGCAATCAGCCCCAGCATTTT

clone size: .
D gene: TRBD1
J gene: TRBJ2-3
V gene: TRBV6-5
CDR3 protein: CASPDRGPSTDTQYF
CDR3 DNA: TGTGCCAGTCCTGACAGGGGGCCTAGCACAGATACGCAGTATTTT

clone size: .
D gene: TRBD1
J gene: TRBJ1-1
V gene: TRBV5-1
CDR3 protein: CASSLNTGVTEAFF
CDR3 DNA: TGCGCCAGCAGCTTGAATACAGGGGTAACTGAAGCTTTCTTT

clone size: .
D gene: .
J gene: TRBJ1-6
V gene: TRBV6-4
CDR3 protein: CASRQGNSPLHF
CDR3 DNA: TGTGCCAGCAGACAGGGTAACTCACCCCTCCACTTT

clone size: .
D gene: TRBD1
J gene: TRBJ1-4
V gene: TRBV28
CDR3 protein: CASSLSGGTGGGATNEKLFF
CDR3 DNA: TGTGCCAGCAGTTTATCAGGAGGGACAGGGGGAGGGGCAACTAATGAAAAACTGTTTTTT

clone size: .
D gene: .
J gene: TRBJ2-3
V gene: TRBV10-3
CDR3 protein: CAISEGLSTDTQYF
CDR3 DNA: TGTGCCATCAGTGAGGGCCTTAGCACAGATACGCAGTATTTT

clone size: .
D gene: .
J gene: TRBJ1-1
V gene: TRBV6-5
CDR3 protein: CASSFRLNTEAFF
CDR3 DNA: TGTGCCAGCAGTTTTCGTCTGAACACTGAAGCTTTCTTT

clone size: .
D gene: .
J gene: TRBJ2-1
V gene: TRBV2
CDR3 protein: CASSKNPPGNYNEQFF
CDR3 DNA: TGTGCCAGCAGTAAAAACCCCCCGGGAAACTACAATGAGCAGTTCTTC

clone size: .
D gene: TRBD1
J gene: TRBJ2-7
V gene: TRBV23-1
CDR3 protein: CASSHPRQGPRYF
CDR3 DNA: TGCGCCAGCAGTCACCCTAGACAGGGTCCTCGGTACTTC

clone size: .
D gene: TRBD1
J gene: TRBJ1-4
V gene: TRBV6-1
CDR3 protein: CASSEDRALFF
CDR3 DNA: TGTGCCAGCAGTGAGGACAGGGCTCTGTTTTTT

clone size: .
D gene: TRBD1
J gene: TRBJ1-3
V gene: TRBV6-5
CDR3 protein: CASPDRGGGNTIYF
CDR3 DNA: TGTGCCAGCCCTGACAGGGGAGGAGGAAACACCATATATTTT

clone size: once
D gene: TRBD2
J gene: TRBJ2-1
V gene: TRBV28
CDR3 protein: CASSRIASGYNEQFF
CDR3 DNA: TGTGCCAGCAGCCGGATTGCTAGCGGATACAATGAGCAGTTCTTC

clone size: few
D gene: .
J gene: TRBJ1-5
V gene: TRBV24-1
CDR3 protein: CATGRGNGQPQHF
CDR3 DNA: TGTGCCACTGGCCGAGGAAACGGGCAGCCCCAGCATTTT

clone size: .
D gene: TRBD1
J gene: TRBJ1-6
V gene: TRBV19
CDR3 protein: CASSMATGWSPLHF
CDR3 DNA: TGTGCCAGTAGTATGGCGACAGGGTGGTCACCCCTCCACTTT

clone size: few
D gene: .
J gene: TRBJ1-1
V gene: TRBV4-1
CDR3 protein: CASSLRSDNMNTEAFF
CDR3 DNA: TGCGCCAGCAGCCTAAGATCGGACAACATGAACACTGAAGCTTTCTTT

clone size: .
D gene: .
J gene: TRBJ1-6
V gene: TRBV6-7
CDR3 protein: CASTERLNNSPLHF
CDR3 DNA: TGTGCCAGCACCGAGAGACTTAATAATTCACCCCTCCACTTT

clone size: .
D gene: .
J gene: TRBJ2-5
V gene: TRBV18
CDR3 protein: CASSPRTEETQYF
CDR3 DNA: TGTGCCAGCTCACCAAGGACAGAAGAGACCCAGTACTTC

clone size: .
D gene: .
J gene: TRBJ2-7
V gene: TRBV21-1
CDR3 protein: CASSKARKGDRSYEQYF
CDR3 DNA: TGTGCCAGCAGCAAAGCGAGGAAGGGGGATCGATCCTACGAGCAGTACTTC

clone size: .
D gene: .
J gene: TRBJ1-5
V gene: TRBV7-2
CDR3 protein: CASSLSGDQPQHF
CDR3 DNA: TGTGCCAGCAGCTTATCAGGGGATCAGCCCCAGCATTTT

clone size: few
D gene: .
J gene: TRBJ2-4
V gene: TRBV4-1
CDR3 protein: CASSQVPVPGAKNIQYF
CDR3 DNA: TGCGCCAGCAGCCAAGTGCCAGTCCCCGGGGCCAAAAACATTCAGTACTTC

clone size: .
D gene: .
J gene: TRBJ2-2
V gene: TRBV27
CDR3 protein: CASSTIMEGRELFF
CDR3 DNA: TGTGCCAGCAGTACTATCATGGAGGGAAGGGAGCTGTTTTTT

clone size: .
D gene: .
J gene: TRBJ2-7
V gene: TRBV28
CDR3 protein: CASSGTGVGAYEQYF
CDR3 DNA: TGTGCCAGCAGTGGAACGGGGGTCGGAGCCTACGAGCAGTACTTC

clone size: .
D gene: .
J gene: TRBJ1-1
V gene: TRBV6-6
CDR3 protein: CASSYSGGNTEAFF
CDR3 DNA: TGTGCCAGCAGTTACTCGGGGGGAAACACTGAAGCTTTCTTT

clone size: .
D gene: TRBD1
J gene: TRBJ1-4
V gene: TRBV7-9
CDR3 protein: CASSPKTGLSNEKLFF
CDR3 DNA: TGTGCCAGCAGCCCCAAGACAGGGCTTTCCAATGAAAAACTGTTTTTT

clone size: .
D gene: TRBD2
J gene: TRBJ2-3
V gene: TRBV6-1
CDR3 protein: CASSETLADRTDTQYF
CDR3 DNA: TGTGCCAGCAGTGAAACCCTAGCGGATCGCACAGATACGCAGTATTTT

clone size: .
D gene: .
J gene: TRBJ2-2
V gene: TRBV10-2
CDR3 protein: CASSETSTGELFF
CDR3 DNA: TGCGCCAGCAGTGAGACAAGCACCGGGGAGCTGTTTTTT

clone size: .
D gene: .
J gene: TRBJ1-2
V gene: TRBV12-2
CDR3 protein: CASRFPRQGKGYTF
CDR3 DNA: TGTGCAAGTCGCTTCCCTCGACAGGGGAAGGGCTACACCTTC

clone size: .
D gene: .
J gene: TRBJ1-6
V gene: TRBV5-4
CDR3 protein: CASSLAGVTDSPLHF
CDR3 DNA: TGTGCCAGCAGCTTAGCGGGAGTCACAGATTCACCCCTCCACTTT

clone size: .
D gene: .
J gene: TRBJ1-1
V gene: TRBV12-3/TRBV12-4
CDR3 protein: CASSPTGGKIAFF
CDR3 DNA: TGTGCCAGCAGTCCAACAGGAGGGAAAATAGCTTTCTTT

clone size: .
D gene: TRBD1
J gene: TRBJ1-1
V gene: TRBV19
CDR3 protein: CASSKKPGQGPENTEAFF
CDR3 DNA: TGTGCCAGTAGTAAGAAACCGGGACAGGGGCCGGAGAACACTGAAGCTTTCTTT

clone size: .
D gene: .
J gene: TRBJ2-2
V gene: TRBV9
CDR3 protein: CASSASRQDTGELFF
CDR3 DNA: TGTGCCAGCAGCGCCAGTAGACAGGACACCGGGGAGCTGTTTTTT